This TCR beta chain was identified in a study of regulatory T cells in long-lasting Graves disease. Study information: To qualify as persistent, Graves' disease required over 5 years of antithyroid drugs with positive TSH receptor antibodies.

V trimming: 4 bases; J trimming: 5 bases; junction bases outside the gene matches: 6. CDR1 is SGHAT and CDR2 is FQNNGV in the germline V gene. CDR3 length: 14 residues. Time point here: persistent/refractory GD, antithyroid drugs over 5 years with positive TRAb. PBMCs were the source of the RNA used for TCR sequencing. Those enrolled as patients came out of an endocrinology department in Xi'an, China. Arm-PCR with iRepertoire HTBI primers amplified the CDR3 regions for these TCR beta libraries. The authors' processing: Identified across the samples were over 50 TRBV segments and about 15 TRBJ segments. TCRdb re-derived calls from the multiplex PCR reads in MiXCR, one entry per CDR3 protein. Clone size and V and J calls follow TCRdb, not the original study. The data show 600,000 to 800,000 distinct CDR3 sequences, approximately 29% seen once.

This receptor was identified in a female donor with Graves disease. Here the sequenced sample was peripheral blood mononuclear cells (PBMCs), taken when the disease was refractory, from a patient treated with antithyroid drugs. The chain employs TRBV11-2 and TRBJ2-3; 7 bases line up with TRBD2. The DNA for the CDR3 is TGTGCCAGCAGCTATCGGGAGGCCGTAGATACGCAGTATTTT. Its protein is CASSYREAVDTQYF.